This entry concerns a single TCR beta chain. Its antigen remains unknown. CDR3 length: 17 amino acids. Per germline, CDR1 MGHDK and CDR2 SYGVNS. Trimming at V came to 4 bases and at J to 8 bases, leaving 14 bases not matched to a gene. Repertoires were generated with immunoSEQ multiplex PCR, while TCRdb's copy carries only in-frame clones and drops some. The sample gives 100,000 to 150,000 clones, 85% to 90% of which show up once; about a fifth is in the top ten. This specimen comes from a study of T cell responses to AZD1222 COVID-19 vaccine. Study-wide results and limits: Spike was spanned by vaccine-associated CD4 TCRs, with dominance at 160-218 and 743-854.

The sample in question was peripheral blood, obtained on day 0 of AZD1222 vaccination. This TCR came from an adult in good health. This chain joins TRBV25-1 and TRBJ1-2; TRBD1 matches at 12 bases. The CDR3 coding sequence is TGTGCCAGCAGTGCGCCTACTGGGACAGGGGGCTGGGGGGGCTACACCTTC. Translating gives CASSAPTGTGGWGGYTF.